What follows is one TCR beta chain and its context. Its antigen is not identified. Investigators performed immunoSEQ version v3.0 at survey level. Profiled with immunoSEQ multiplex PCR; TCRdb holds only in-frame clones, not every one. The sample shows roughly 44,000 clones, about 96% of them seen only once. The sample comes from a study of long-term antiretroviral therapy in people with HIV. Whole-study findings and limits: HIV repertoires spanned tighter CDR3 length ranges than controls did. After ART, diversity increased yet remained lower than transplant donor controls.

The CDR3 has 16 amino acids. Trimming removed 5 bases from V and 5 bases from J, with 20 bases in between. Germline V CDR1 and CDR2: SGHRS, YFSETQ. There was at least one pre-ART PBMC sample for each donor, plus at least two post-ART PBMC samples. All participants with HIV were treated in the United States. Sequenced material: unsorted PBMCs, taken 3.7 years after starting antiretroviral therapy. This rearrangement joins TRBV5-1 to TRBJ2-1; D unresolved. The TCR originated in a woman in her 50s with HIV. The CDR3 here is CASRLAYIRNNNEQFF. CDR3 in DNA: TGCGCCAGCAGACTGGCTTATATCAGGAATAACAATGAGCAGTTCTTC.